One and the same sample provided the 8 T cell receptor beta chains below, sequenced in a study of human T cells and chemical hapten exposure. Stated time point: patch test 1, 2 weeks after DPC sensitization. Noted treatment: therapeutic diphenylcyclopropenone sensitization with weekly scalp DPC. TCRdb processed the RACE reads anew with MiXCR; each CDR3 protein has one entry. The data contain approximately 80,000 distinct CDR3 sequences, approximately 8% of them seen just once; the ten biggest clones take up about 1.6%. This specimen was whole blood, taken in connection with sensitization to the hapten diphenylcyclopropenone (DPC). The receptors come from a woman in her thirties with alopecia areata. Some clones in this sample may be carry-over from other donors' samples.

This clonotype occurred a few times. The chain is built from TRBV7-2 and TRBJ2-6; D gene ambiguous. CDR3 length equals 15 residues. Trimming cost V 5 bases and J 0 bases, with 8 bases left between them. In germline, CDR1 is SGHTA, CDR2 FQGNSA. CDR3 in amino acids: CASSLHFSGANVLTF. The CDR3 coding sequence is TGTGCCAGCAGCCTACACTTCTCTGGGGCCAACGTCCTGACTTTC.

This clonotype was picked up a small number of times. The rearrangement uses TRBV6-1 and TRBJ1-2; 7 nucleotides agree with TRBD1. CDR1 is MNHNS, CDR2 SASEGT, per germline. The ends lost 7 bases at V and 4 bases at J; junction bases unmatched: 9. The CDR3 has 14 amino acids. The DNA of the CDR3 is TGTGCCAGCACCCGGGACAGTGGGGCCTATGGCTACACCTTC. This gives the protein CASTRDSGAYGYTF.

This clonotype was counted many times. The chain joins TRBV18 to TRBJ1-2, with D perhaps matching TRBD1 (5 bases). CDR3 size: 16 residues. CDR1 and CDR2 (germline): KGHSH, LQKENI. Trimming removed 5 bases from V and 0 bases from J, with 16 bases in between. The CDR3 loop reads CASSSDSYYSNYGYTF. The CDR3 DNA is TGTGCCAGCTCATCCGACAGTTACTATTCTAACTATGGCTACACCTTC.

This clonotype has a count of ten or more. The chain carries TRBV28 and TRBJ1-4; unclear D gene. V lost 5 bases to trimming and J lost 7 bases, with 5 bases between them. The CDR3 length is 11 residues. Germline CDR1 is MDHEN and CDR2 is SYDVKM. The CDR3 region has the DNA TGTGCCAGCAGTCCGAGTGAAAAACTGTTTTTT. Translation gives CASSPSEKLFF.

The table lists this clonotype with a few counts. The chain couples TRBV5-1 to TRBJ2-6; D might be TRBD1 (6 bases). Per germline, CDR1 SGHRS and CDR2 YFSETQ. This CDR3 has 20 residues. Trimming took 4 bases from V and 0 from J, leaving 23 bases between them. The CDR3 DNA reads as TGCGCCAGCAGCGCTCCGGGACGAGGGGGATCGGGCTCTGGGGCCAACGTCCTGACTTTC. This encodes CASSAPGRGGSGSGANVLTF.

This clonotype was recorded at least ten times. CDR3 coding DNA: TGTGCCACCAGCAGAAAAAGACTGCCAGCAACTAATGAAAAACTGTTTTTT. Its protein is CATSRKRLPATNEKLFF. The chain employs TRBV15 and TRBJ1-4, with unresolved D. CDR3 length equals 17 residues. Per germline, CDR1 LNHNV and CDR2 YYDKDF (reference sequence). V was clipped by 2 bases and J by 0 bases, with 13 bases between them.

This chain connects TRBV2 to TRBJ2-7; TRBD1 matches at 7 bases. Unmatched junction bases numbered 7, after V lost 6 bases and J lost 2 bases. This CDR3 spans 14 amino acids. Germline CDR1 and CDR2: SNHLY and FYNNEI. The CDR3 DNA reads TGTGCCAGCAGAGATAGGGACAGAACCTACGAGCAGTACTTC. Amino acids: CASRDRDRTYEQYF.

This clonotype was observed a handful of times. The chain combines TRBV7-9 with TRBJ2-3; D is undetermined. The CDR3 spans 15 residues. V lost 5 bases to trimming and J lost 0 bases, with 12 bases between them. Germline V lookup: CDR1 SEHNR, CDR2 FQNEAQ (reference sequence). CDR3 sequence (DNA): TGTGCCAGCAGCCCATCCGGATCAAGCACAGATACGCAGTATTTT. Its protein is CASSPSGSSTDTQYF.